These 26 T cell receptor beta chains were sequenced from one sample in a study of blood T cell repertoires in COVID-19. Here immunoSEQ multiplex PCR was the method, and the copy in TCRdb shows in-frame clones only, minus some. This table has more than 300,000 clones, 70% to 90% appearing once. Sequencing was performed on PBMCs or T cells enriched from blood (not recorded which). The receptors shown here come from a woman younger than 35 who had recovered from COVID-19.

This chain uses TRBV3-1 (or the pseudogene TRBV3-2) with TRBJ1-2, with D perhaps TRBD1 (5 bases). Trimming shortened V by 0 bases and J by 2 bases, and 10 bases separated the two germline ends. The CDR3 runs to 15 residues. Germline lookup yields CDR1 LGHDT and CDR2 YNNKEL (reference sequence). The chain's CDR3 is CASSQDIGANYGYTF. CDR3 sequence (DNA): TGTGCCAGCAGCCAAGACATAGGGGCCAACTATGGCTACACCTTC.

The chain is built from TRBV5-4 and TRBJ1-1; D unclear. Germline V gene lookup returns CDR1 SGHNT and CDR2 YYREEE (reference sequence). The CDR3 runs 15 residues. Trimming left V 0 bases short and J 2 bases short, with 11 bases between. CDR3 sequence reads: CASSLGGGLNTEAFF. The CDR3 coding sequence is TGTGCCAGCAGCTTGGGAGGAGGGCTTAACACTGAAGCTTTCTTT.

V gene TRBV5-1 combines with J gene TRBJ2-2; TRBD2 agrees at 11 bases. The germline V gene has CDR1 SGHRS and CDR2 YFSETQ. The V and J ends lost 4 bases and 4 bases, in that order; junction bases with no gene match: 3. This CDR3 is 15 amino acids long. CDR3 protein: CASSISGGATGELFF. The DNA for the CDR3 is TGCGCCAGCAGCATTAGCGGGGGGGCCACCGGGGAGCTGTTTTTT.

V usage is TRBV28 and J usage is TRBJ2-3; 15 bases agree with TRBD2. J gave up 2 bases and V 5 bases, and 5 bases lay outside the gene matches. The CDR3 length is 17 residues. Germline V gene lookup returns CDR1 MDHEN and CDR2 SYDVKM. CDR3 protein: CASSLGTSGGITDTQYF. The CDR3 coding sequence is TGTGCCAGCAGTCTAGGGACTAGCGGGGGGATCACAGATACGCAGTATTTT.

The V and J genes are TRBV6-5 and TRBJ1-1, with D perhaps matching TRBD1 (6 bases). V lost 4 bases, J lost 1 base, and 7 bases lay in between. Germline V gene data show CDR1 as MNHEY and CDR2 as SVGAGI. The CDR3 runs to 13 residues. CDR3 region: CASSSGQNTEAFF. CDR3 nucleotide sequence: TGTGCCAGCAGTTCGGGACAGAACACTGAAGCTTTCTTT.

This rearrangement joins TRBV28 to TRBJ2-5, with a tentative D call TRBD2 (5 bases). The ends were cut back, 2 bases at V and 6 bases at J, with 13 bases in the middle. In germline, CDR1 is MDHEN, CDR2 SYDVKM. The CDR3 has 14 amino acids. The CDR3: CASSLGSVGKTQYF. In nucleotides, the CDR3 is TGTGCCAGCAGTTTAGGCTCGGTCGGGAAGACCCAGTACTTC.

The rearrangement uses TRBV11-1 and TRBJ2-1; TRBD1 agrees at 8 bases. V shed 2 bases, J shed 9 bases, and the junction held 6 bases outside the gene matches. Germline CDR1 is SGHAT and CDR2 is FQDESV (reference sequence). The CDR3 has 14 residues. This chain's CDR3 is CASSLRQGMGEQFF. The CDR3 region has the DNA TGTGCCAGCAGCTTACGACAGGGGATGGGTGAGCAGTTCTTC.

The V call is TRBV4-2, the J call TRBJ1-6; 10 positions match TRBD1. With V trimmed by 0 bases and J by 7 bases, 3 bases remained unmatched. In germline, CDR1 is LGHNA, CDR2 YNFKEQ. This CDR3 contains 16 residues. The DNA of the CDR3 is TGTGCCAGCAGCCAAGATGGGACAGGGGTGAATTCACCCCTCCACTTT. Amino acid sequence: CASSQDGTGVNSPLHF.

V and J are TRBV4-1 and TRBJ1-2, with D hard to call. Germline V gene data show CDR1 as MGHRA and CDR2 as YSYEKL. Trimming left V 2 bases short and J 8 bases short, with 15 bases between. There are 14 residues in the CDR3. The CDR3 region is CASSQQGRGAGYTF. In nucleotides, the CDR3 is TGCGCCAGCAGCCAACAAGGTCGGGGAGCGGGCTACACCTTC.

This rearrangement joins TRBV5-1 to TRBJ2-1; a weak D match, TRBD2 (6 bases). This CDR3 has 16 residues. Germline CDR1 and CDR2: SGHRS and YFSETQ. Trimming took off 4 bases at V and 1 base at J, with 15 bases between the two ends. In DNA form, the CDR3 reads TGCGCCAGCAGCCCGGCCGGTGGAGGGTCCTACAATGAGCAGTTCTTC. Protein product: CASSPAGGGSYNEQFF.

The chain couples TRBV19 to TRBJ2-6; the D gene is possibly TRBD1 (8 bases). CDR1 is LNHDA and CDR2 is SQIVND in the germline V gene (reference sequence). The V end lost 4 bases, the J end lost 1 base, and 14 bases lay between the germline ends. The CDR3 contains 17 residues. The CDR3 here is CASSRTGRGSGANVLTF. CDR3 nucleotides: TGTGCCAGTAGTAGGACAGGGAGGGGTTCTGGGGCCAACGTCCTGACTTTC.

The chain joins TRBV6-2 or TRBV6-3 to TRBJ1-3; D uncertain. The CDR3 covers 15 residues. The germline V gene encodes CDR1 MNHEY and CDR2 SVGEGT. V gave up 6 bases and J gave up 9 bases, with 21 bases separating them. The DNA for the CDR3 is TGTGCCAGCAGCTCCAGAGACACCGGTTTCGGCACCATATATTTT. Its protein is CASSSRDTGFGTIYF.

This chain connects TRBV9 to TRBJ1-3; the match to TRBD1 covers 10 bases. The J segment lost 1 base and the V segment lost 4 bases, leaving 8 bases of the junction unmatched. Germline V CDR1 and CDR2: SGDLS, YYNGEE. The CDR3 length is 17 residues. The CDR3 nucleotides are TGTGCCAGCAGCTTTGCCGGGACAGGGGTATCTGGAAACACCATATATTTT. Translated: CASSFAGTGVSGNTIYF. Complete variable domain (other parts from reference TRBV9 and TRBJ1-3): DSGVTQTPKHLITATGQRVTLRCSPRSGDLSVYWYQQSLDQGLQFLIQYYNGEERAKGNILERFSAQQFPDLHSELNLSSLELGDSALYFCASSFAGTGVSGNTIYFGEGSWLTVV.

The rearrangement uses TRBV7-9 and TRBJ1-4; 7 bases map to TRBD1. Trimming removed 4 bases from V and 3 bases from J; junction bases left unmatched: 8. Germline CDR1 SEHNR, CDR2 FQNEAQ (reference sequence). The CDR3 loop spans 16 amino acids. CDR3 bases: TGTGCCAGCAGCTCCACAGGGGTATCGGCTAATGAAAAACTGTTTTTT. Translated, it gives CASSSTGVSANEKLFF.

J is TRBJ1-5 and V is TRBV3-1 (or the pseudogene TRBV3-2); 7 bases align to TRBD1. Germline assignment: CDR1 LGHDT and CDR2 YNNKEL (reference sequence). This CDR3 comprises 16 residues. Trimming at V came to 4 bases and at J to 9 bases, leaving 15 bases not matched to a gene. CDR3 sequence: CASSPSRGGNIMPQHF. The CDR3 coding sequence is TGTGCCAGCAGCCCCTCGAGAGGGGGCAATATCATGCCCCAGCATTTT.

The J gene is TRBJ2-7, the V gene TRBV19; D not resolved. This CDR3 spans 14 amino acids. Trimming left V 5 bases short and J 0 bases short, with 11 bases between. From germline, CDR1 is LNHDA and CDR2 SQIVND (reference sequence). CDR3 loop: CASSVTVSSYEQYF. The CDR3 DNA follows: TGTGCCAGTAGTGTCACGGTGAGCTCCTACGAGCAGTACTTC.

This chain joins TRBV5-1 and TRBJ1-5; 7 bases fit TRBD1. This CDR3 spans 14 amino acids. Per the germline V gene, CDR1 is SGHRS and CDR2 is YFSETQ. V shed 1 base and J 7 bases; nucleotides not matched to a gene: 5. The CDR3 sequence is CASSLSGGRQPQHF. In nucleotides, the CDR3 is TGCGCCAGCAGCTTGTCAGGGGGGCGGCAGCCCCAGCATTTT.

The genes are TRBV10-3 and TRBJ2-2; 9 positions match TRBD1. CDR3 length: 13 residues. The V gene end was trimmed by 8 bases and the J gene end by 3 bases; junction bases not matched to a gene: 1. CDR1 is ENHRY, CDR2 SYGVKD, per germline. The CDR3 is CAIGTGHTGELFF. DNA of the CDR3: TGTGCCATCGGGACAGGGCACACCGGGGAGCTGTTTTTT.

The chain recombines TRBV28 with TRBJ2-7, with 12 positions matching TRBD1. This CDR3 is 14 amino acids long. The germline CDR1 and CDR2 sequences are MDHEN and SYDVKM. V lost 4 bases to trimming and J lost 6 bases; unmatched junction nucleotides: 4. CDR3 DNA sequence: TGTGCCAGCAGTTCCGGGACAGGGGGCGTCGAGCAGTACTTC. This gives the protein CASSSGTGGVEQYF.

The CDR3 DNA reads TGTGCCAGCAGCTTCCCCACTCAGGGGGCGCCGGGGGCCAACGTCCTGACTTTC. Translated: CASSFPTQGAPGANVLTF. The chain couples TRBV11-2 to TRBJ2-6; 8 bases line up with TRBD1. Trimming took 3 bases from V and 4 from J; bases not matched to a gene: 11. Germline CDR1 reads SGHAT; CDR2 reads FQNNGV. The CDR3 is 18 residues long.

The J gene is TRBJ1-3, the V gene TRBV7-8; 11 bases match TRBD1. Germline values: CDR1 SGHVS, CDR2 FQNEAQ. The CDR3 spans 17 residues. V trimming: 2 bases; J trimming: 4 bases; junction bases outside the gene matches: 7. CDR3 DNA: TGTGCCAGCAGCTTAAGCTGGACAGGGGGCGCGGGAAACACCATATATTTT. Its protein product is CASSLSWTGGAGNTIYF.

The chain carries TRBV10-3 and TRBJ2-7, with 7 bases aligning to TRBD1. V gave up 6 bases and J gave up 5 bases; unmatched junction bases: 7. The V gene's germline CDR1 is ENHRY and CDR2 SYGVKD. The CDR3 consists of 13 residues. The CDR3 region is CAISLQGHDEQYF. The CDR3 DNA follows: TGTGCCATCAGCCTACAGGGGCACGACGAGCAGTACTTC.

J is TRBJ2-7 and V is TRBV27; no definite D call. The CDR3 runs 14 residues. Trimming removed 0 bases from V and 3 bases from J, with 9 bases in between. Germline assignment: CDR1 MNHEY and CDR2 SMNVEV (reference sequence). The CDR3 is CASSLSERSYEQYF. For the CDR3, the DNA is TGTGCCAGCAGTTTATCCGAGAGGAGCTACGAGCAGTACTTC.

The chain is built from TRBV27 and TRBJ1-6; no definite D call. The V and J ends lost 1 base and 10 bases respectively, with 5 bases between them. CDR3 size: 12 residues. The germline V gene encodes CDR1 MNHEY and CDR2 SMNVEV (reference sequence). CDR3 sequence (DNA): TGTGCCAGCAGTTTATTGGCCTCACCCCTCCACTTT. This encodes CASSLLASPLHF.

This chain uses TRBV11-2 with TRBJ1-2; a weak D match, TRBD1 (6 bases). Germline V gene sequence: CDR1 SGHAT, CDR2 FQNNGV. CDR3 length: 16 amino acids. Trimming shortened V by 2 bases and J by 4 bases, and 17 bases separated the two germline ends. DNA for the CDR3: TGTGCCAGCAGCTTAAGCCTGGGGGACATAATCTATGGCTACACCTTC. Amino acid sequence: CASSLSLGDIIYGYTF.

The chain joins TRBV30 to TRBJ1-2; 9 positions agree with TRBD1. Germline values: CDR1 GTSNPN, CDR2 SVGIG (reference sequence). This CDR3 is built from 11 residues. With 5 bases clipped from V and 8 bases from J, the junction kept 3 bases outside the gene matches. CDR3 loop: CAWDRGKGYTF. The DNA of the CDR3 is TGTGCCTGGGACAGGGGGAAAGGCTACACCTTC.